This TCR beta chain stems from a study of neurological immune-mediated disorders. Findings and caveats of the study: No CDR3 amino acid sequences were shared by expanded clones across subjects, suggesting private repertoires in all groups. The study found the most TCR clonal expansion in HTLV-1-associated myelopathy and the least in multiple sclerosis, below healthy controls.

5'RACE with 10-nucleotide random UMIs generated the cDNA. Via MiXCR, TCRdb re-called the 5' RACE reads, giving one row per CDR3 protein. The sample yields 18,000 or so distinct CDR3 sequences, under 35% seen once. With regard to this clonotype: Its specificity is not known.

For the unsorted libraries, 2 million PBMCs stored at -80 C served as input. This TCR came from a man in his fifties or sixties with HTLV-1-associated myelopathy (HAM/TSP). Sequencing input: PBMCs.

CDR3 in DNA: TGTGCCAGCAGCTTGTCGGGAAGGAACTATGGCTACACCTTC. Amino acids: CASSLSGRNYGYTF. The rearrangement joins TRBV5-6 to TRBJ1-2; D is unclear. CDR3 length equals 14 residues. Per germline, CDR1 SGHDT and CDR2 YYEEEE. Between the trimmed V and J ends, which lost 1 base and 2 bases, there was a span of 9 bases.